The next 21 T cell receptor beta chains were all read from a single sample in a study of response to subunit inactivated influenza vaccine. MiXCR was run by TCRdb on the RT-PCR reads, yielding one entry per CDR3 protein. The data contain 550,000 to 650,000 distinct CDR3 sequences, roughly 12% of them seen just once; the ten biggest clones take up 10%. Sequences were derived from PBMCs from blood, sampled on the day of vaccination. These TCRs come from a man aged 50-60 years who received an inactivated influenza vaccine.

This sequence joins TRBV20-1 and TRBJ2-7; TRBD2 might be the D (6 bases). The CDR3 extends over 13 amino acids. CDR1 is DFQATT, CDR2 SNEGSKA, per germline (reference sequence). With 5 bases removed from V and 3 bases from J, the gap between germline ends came to 14 bases. CDR3 nucleotide sequence: TGCAGTGCTTGGGGGGATACCAGCTACGAGCAGTACTTC. Translated: CSAWGDTSYEQYF.

Notes on this clonotype: A junction boundary mismatches the germline segment, possibly from a read error. The chain recombines TRBV20-1 with TRBJ1-1; D gene ambiguous. This CDR3 contains 12 residues. Germline V gene sequence: CDR1 DFQATT, CDR2 SNEGSKA (reference sequence). The CDR3 sequence is CSARDPGTEAFF. CDR3 DNA: TGCAGTGCCAGAGACCCGGGCACTGAAGCTTTCTTT.

The CDR3 reads CATSDIGGANTGELFF. CDR3 nucleotide sequence: TGTGCCACCAGTGATATCGGGGGGGCTAACACCGGGGAGCTGTTTTTT. This chain connects TRBV24-1 to TRBJ2-2; 8 bases align to TRBD2. The CDR3 is 16 amino acids. The V gene end was trimmed by 3 bases and the J gene end by 2 bases; junction bases not matched to a gene: 4. CDR1 KGHDR and CDR2 SFDVKD come from the germline V gene.

The rearrangement uses TRBV4-1 and TRBJ2-7; tentatively, D is TRBD1 or TRBD2 (6 bases each). Germline V gene data show CDR1 as MGHRA and CDR2 as YSYEKL. V was shortened by 0 bases and J by 10 bases, with 13 bases between the two germline ends. CDR3 length: 13 amino acids. CDR3 coding DNA: TGCGCCAGCAGCCAAGAGCGAAGGGGGGAACAGTACTTC. As protein: CASSQERRGEQYF.

CDR3 amino acids: CASRRLAGVRREQFF. The CDR3 DNA follows: TGCGCCAGCAGACGACTAGCGGGGGTTCGACGGGAGCAGTTCTTC. The chain employs TRBV5-1 and TRBJ2-1; TRBD2 agrees at 12 bases. The CDR3 sequence is 15 residues long. V lost 5 bases to trimming and J lost 10 bases; unmatched junction nucleotides: 10. The V gene's germline CDR1 is SGHRS and CDR2 YFSETQ.

The V call is TRBV12-3 or TRBV12-4, the J call TRBJ1-1; TRBD1 is a possible D gene (5 bases). V was cut by 8 bases and J by 5 bases, with 18 bases left in between. The CDR3 is made up of 14 amino acids. CDR3 region: CASVRRGFGTEAFF. DNA of the CDR3: TGTGCCAGCGTCAGACGGGGGTTTGGTACTGAAGCTTTCTTT.

The chain carries TRBV20-1 and TRBJ2-3, with 11 bases that match TRBD2. This CDR3 is 14 amino acids long. Per germline, CDR1 DFQATT and CDR2 SNEGSKA (reference sequence). The CDR3 region has the DNA TGCAGCCATTTAGCGGGGGGGCCCACAGATACGCAGTATTTT. Its translation is CSHLAGGPTDTQYF.

Only a few counts were recorded for this clonotype. This sequence joins TRBV20-1 and TRBJ2-2, with 10 nucleotides matching TRBD2. This CDR3 is 14 amino acids long. The trim removed 5 bases at V and 6 bases at J, leaving 6 bases unmatched. The germline V gene encodes CDR1 DFQATT and CDR2 SNEGSKA (reference sequence). This CDR3 is CSAELAGGPGELFF. CDR3 nucleotide sequence: TGCAGTGCTGAATTAGCGGGAGGCCCCGGGGAGCTGTTTTTT.

The J gene is TRBJ2-1, the V gene TRBV19; 12 bases match TRBD1. Germline loops: CDR1 LNHDA, CDR2 SQIVND (reference sequence). V shed 5 bases, J shed 12 bases, and the junction held 14 bases outside the gene matches. The CDR3 extends over 16 amino acids. The CDR3 DNA reads as TGTGCCAGTAGTCAACAAGCCGGGACAGGGGGCGTTGGGCAGTTCTTC. Translating it yields CASSQQAGTGGVGQFF.

This clonotype appeared a few times. The chain combines TRBV7-6 with TRBJ1-3; D possibly corresponds to TRBD1 (5 bases). Deletions cut 1 base from V and 0 bases from J, with 13 bases between. The CDR3 totals 17 residues. The germline V gene has CDR1 SGHVS and CDR2 FNYEAQ. This CDR3 is CASSLGVRENSGNTIYF. The CDR3 DNA sequence: TGTGCCAGCAGCTTAGGGGTCAGGGAAAACTCTGGAAACACCATATATTTT.

The chain uses TRBV12-3 or TRBV12-4 and TRBJ2-1; D is ambiguous. Trimming took off 0 bases at V and 7 bases at J, with 10 bases between the two ends. This CDR3 contains 14 residues. The CDR3 spells CASSLARGSNEQFF. In DNA form, the CDR3 reads TGTGCCAGCAGTTTAGCGCGAGGATCAAATGAGCAGTTCTTC.

This clonotype showed up just a few times. The rearrangement links TRBV12-3 or TRBV12-4 to TRBJ1-5, with 10 bases identical to TRBD1. Losses at the gene ends were 6 bases for V and 6 bases for J; bases not matched to a gene: 8. There are 15 residues in the CDR3. The CDR3 region has the DNA TGTGCCAGCAGCACCGGGACAGGGGCCCTTCAGCCCCAGCATTTT. Encoded protein: CASSTGTGALQPQHF.

In its sample, this clonotype was seen a few times. The CDR3 bases are TGTGCCAGCAGCCAAGAGTCAGGGGCGAGGGAGACCCAGTACTTC. Protein product: CASSQESGARETQYF. J is TRBJ2-5 and V is TRBV4-2, with a possible D match to TRBD1 (6 bases). V dropped 0 bases and J dropped 5 bases, with 13 bases sitting between them. The CDR3 consists of 15 residues. CDR1 LGHNA and CDR2 YNFKEQ come from the germline V gene.

The chain links TRBV4-3 to TRBJ2-2, with 8 positions matching TRBD1. V was clipped by 5 bases and J by 6 bases; unmatched bases: 8. The CDR3 consists of 15 residues. In germline, CDR1 is LGHNA, CDR2 YSLEER. The CDR3 coding sequence is TGCGCCAGCAGCACAGACAGGGGTTTTGCCGGGGAGCTGTTTTTT. Protein: CASSTDRGFAGELFF.

In this sample, this clonotype turned up many times. The V gene is TRBV12-3 or TRBV12-4, the J gene TRBJ2-3, with 16 bases lining up with TRBD2. V shed 5 bases, J shed 7 bases, and the junction held 6 bases outside the gene matches. The CDR3 has 16 amino acids. The CDR3 bases are TGTGCCAGCAGTCCCGGGACTAGCGGGGGGGTATATACGCAGTATTTT. It yields the protein CASSPGTSGGVYTQYF.

This clonotype was seen more than once but under ten times. The chain carries TRBV7-6 and TRBJ2-5; a weak D match, TRBD1 (6 bases). V lost 5 bases, J lost 5 bases, and 21 bases lay in between. This CDR3 has 16 residues. Germline V gene data show CDR1 as SGHVS and CDR2 as FNYEAQ. CDR3 protein: CASSMGRDTNWETQYF. CDR3 nucleotide sequence: TGTGCCAGCAGCATGGGCCGGGACACCAATTGGGAGACCCAGTACTTC.

This chain connects TRBV4-3 to TRBJ1-1; D uncertain. CDR3 length: 15 amino acids. V dropped 0 bases and J dropped 5 bases, with 13 bases sitting between them. Looked up from germline, CDR1 is LGHNA and CDR2 is YSLEER. The CDR3 is CASSQEIMGRTEAFF. As DNA, the CDR3 is TGCGCCAGCAGCCAAGAAATCATGGGGAGGACTGAAGCTTTCTTT.

This clonotype was recorded a few times. The V and J genes are TRBV7-2 and TRBJ1-6, with no clear D. The CDR3 consists of 15 residues. The ends were cut back, 1 base at V and 7 bases at J, with 11 bases in the middle. From germline, CDR1 is SGHTA and CDR2 FQGNSA. The CDR3 DNA is TGTGCCAGCAGCTTAGTTGCAGTTGTGAATTCACCCCTCCACTTT. This translates into CASSLVAVVNSPLHF.

CDR3 protein: CSTPGLAGVNEQFF. CDR3 coding DNA: TGCAGCACTCCGGGACTAGCGGGAGTTAATGAGCAGTTCTTC. The chain combines TRBV29-1 with TRBJ2-1, with 14 bases lining up with TRBD2. Germline V gives CDR1 SQVTM, CDR2 ANQGSEA. V gave up 8 bases and J gave up 7 bases; unmatched junction bases: 7. The CDR3 is 14 amino acids.

There are a few counts of this clonotype. The chain has TRBV4-3 and TRBJ2-2; 12 positions agree with TRBD2. Per the germline V gene, CDR1 is LGHNA and CDR2 is YSLEER. This CDR3 has 16 amino acids. J lost 5 bases, V lost 2 bases, and 3 bases had no gene match. The CDR3 DNA follows: TGCGCCAGCAGCCAACCTAGCGGGGGGGAAACCGGGGAGCTGTTTTTT. Its protein product is CASSQPSGGETGELFF.

This clonotype has a count of ten or more. V is TRBV6-1 and J is TRBJ1-2; D is unresolved. Germline CDR1 is MNHNS and CDR2 is SASEGT. This CDR3 is 14 amino acids long. V gave up 7 bases and J gave up 6 bases, with 18 bases separating them. The DNA of the CDR3 is TGTGCCAGCAAGTCGGGCCTACAGAGCGATGGCTACACCTTC. Its protein is CASKSGLQSDGYTF.